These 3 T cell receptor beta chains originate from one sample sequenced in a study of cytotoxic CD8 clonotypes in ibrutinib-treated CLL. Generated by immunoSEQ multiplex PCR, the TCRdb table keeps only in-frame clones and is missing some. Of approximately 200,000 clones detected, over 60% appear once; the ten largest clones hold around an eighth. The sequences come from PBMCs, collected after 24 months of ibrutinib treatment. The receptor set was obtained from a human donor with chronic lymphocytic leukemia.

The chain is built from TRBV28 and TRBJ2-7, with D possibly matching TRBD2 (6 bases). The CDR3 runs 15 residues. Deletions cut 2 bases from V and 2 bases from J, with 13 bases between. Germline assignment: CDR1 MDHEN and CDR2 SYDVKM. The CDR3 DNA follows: TGTGCCAGCAGTTTACGACTAGACGGCGCCTACGAGCAGTACTTC. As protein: CASSLRLDGAYEQYF.

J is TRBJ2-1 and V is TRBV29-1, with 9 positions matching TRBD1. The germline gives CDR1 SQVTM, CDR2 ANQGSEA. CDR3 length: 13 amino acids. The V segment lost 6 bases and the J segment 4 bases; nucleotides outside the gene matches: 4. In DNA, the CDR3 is TGCAGCGTGCTGACAGGGGGGTACAATGAGCAGTTCTTC. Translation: CSVLTGGYNEQFF.

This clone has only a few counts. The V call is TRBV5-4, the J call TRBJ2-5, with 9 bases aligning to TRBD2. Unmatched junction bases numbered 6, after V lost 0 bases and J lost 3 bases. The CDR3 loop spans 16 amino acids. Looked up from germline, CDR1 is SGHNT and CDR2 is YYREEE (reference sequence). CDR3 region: CASSLDLAGGKETQYF. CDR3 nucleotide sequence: TGTGCCAGCAGCTTGGATCTGGCGGGGGGGAAAGAGACCCAGTACTTC.